These 2 T cell receptor beta chains originate from one sample sequenced in a study of T-cell memory formation after mild COVID-19. MiXCR, applied by TCRdb to the 5' RACE reads, yields one record per CDR3 protein. Of about 150,000 distinct CDR3 sequences detected, under 7% appear once; the ten largest clones hold approximately 2%. What was sequenced was PBMCs or a T cell subset sorted from them (not recorded which). The source is an adult woman who had mild COVID-19 (a few samples of this study predate the infection). Cell type and time point are not known.

This clonotype was counted at least ten times. The chain joins TRBV15 to TRBJ1-5, with D hard to call. Trimming left V 0 bases short and J 4 bases short, with 19 bases between. This CDR3 region has 18 residues. CDR1 is LNHNV, CDR2 YYDKDF, per germline (reference sequence). The CDR3: CATSRDSVLGLRNQPQHF. The CDR3 nucleotides are TGTGCCACCAGCAGAGATTCAGTCTTGGGTCTTCGGAATCAGCCCCAGCATTTT.

This clonotype appeared many times. The CDR3: CASSGGGPYEQYF. CDR3 DNA: TGTGCCAGCAGTGGAGGGGGACCCTACGAGCAGTACTTC. V gene TRBV2 combines with J gene TRBJ2-7; tentatively, D is TRBD1 (6 bases). CDR1 and CDR2 (germline): SNHLY, FYNNEI. Trimming removed 4 bases from V and 2 bases from J, with 9 bases in between. The CDR3 runs to 13 residues.